These 15 T cell receptor beta chains were all obtained from the same sample, sequenced in a study of PD-1 blockade in classical Hodgkin lymphoma. Measured with immunoSEQ multiplex PCR; TCRdb has only the in-frame clones, and not every one. The table records just under 45,000 clones, 65% to 85% of them present only once. Patients all relapsed after autologous stem cell transplantation, and there was variation in brentuximab vedotin exposure. This specimen consisted of peripheral blood mononuclear cells (PBMCs), obtained before the second cycle of nivolumab. These receptor sequences come from a human donor with classical Hodgkin lymphoma.

The chain uses TRBV9 and TRBJ2-1; 9 nucleotides agree with TRBD2. The CDR3 has 16 amino acids. The germline CDR1 and CDR2 sequences are SGDLS and YYNGEE. Trimming at V came to 4 bases and at J to 7 bases, leaving 12 bases not matched to a gene. The CDR3 coding sequence is TGTGCCAGCAGCTCGAGAGGGCGGGAGGGCCGAAATGAGCAGTTCTTC. It specifies CASSSRGREGRNEQFF.

The CDR3 DNA reads as TGTGCCAGCAGCGTAGGGTACAATGAGCAGTTCTTC. It yields the protein CASSVGYNEQFF. The chain uses TRBV9 and TRBJ2-1; D is unclear. Trimming removed 0 bases at V and 4 bases at J, with 2 bases between. From germline, CDR1 is SGDLS and CDR2 YYNGEE. The CDR3 is 12 amino acids. Variable domain in full (rest from reference TRBV9 and TRBJ2-1): DSGVTQTPKHLITATGQRVTLRCSPRSGDLSVYWYQQSLDQGLQFLIQYYNGEERAKGNILERFSAQQFPDLHSELNLSSLELGDSALYFCASSVGYNEQFFGPGTRLTVL.

CDR3 DNA: TGTGCCAGCAGCCTAGACAGGAACACTGAAGCTTTCTTT. Translated, it gives CASSLDRNTEAFF. The J gene is TRBJ1-1, the V gene TRBV7-9; possible D gene TRBD1, 5 bases. The V and J ends lost 5 bases and 1 base respectively, with 8 bases between them. CDR1 SEHNR and CDR2 FQNEAQ come from the germline V gene (reference sequence). The CDR3 has 13 residues.

The rearrangement joins TRBV2 to TRBJ1-2; D is uncertain. This CDR3 contains 13 residues. The germline CDR1 and CDR2 sequences are SNHLY and FYNNEI. The V end was cut by 5 bases, the J end by 4 bases, with 11 bases between. In DNA form, the CDR3 reads TGTGCCAGCAGTACCGACAAGCTCTATGGCTACACCTTC. Its translation: CASSTDKLYGYTF.

The chain couples TRBV9 to TRBJ2-2, with D tentatively TRBD1 or TRBD2 (5 bases each). This CDR3 comprises 15 residues. Trimming stripped 4 bases from V and 7 bases from J, with 17 bases between. Germline loops: CDR1 SGDLS, CDR2 YYNGEE. CDR3 DNA: TGTGCCAGCAGCCCGGGGCGGCAGGCCCGCGGGGAGCTGTTTTTT. It codes for CASSPGRQARGELFF.

This clone was counted between two and nine times. The V gene is TRBV7-9, the J gene TRBJ2-7, with unresolved D. Trimming shortened V by 1 base and J by 6 bases, and 7 bases separated the two germline ends. This CDR3 is built from 12 residues. CDR1 and CDR2 (germline): SEHNR, FQNEAQ (reference sequence). The CDR3 spells CASSLVGIEQYF. The CDR3 bases are TGTGCCAGCAGCTTAGTGGGTATCGAGCAGTACTTC.

The chain combines TRBV6-5 with TRBJ1-1, with 9 nucleotides matching TRBD1. The V gene's germline CDR1 is MNHEY and CDR2 SVGAGI. This CDR3 has 14 residues. V trimming: 6 bases; J trimming: 5 bases; junction bases outside the gene matches: 7. The CDR3 DNA sequence: TGTGCCAGCAGGAACAGGGGGCGGGGAACTGAAGCTTTCTTT. Translated, it gives CASRNRGRGTEAFF.

The J gene is TRBJ1-1, the V gene TRBV27, with D possibly being TRBD1 (5 bases). Germline assignment: CDR1 MNHEY and CDR2 SMNVEV (reference sequence). This CDR3 has 15 residues. Trimming pared 5 bases from V and 2 bases from J, leaving 15 bases between. The CDR3 nucleotides read TGTGCCAGCAGTCCCAGTACAGGAGGCAACACTGAAGCTTTCTTT. Amino acid sequence: CASSPSTGGNTEAFF.

V and J are TRBV30 and TRBJ1-5, with 8 bases matching TRBD1. V lost 5 bases to trimming and J lost 7 bases; unmatched junction nucleotides: 13. Looked up from germline, CDR1 is GTSNPN and CDR2 is SVGIG (reference sequence). This CDR3 contains 15 residues. CDR3 protein: CAWSLWTGRDQPQHF. CDR3 sequence (DNA): TGTGCCTGGTCCCTCTGGACAGGGAGGGACCAGCCCCAGCATTTT.

This chain links TRBV5-4 with TRBJ2-3; D unclear. Germline assignment: CDR1 SGHNT and CDR2 YYREEE (reference sequence). This CDR3 spans 15 amino acids. Deletions cut 2 bases from V and 3 bases from J, with 13 bases between. The CDR3 here is CASSFLGFRTDTQYF. CDR3 in DNA: TGTGCCAGCAGCTTCCTCGGGTTCCGAACAGATACGCAGTATTTT.

J is TRBJ2-5 and V is TRBV28; TRBD2 might be the D (6 bases). Germline V gives CDR1 MDHEN, CDR2 SYDVKM. The CDR3 is made up of 20 amino acids. V gave up 6 bases and J gave up 5 bases, with 34 bases separating them. The CDR3: CASSTRVPRAYRPSEETQYF. The CDR3 bases are TGTGCCAGCAGCACTCGGGTCCCGAGGGCCTACCGTCCTAGCGAGGAGACCCAGTACTTC.

The chain uses TRBV11-2 and TRBJ2-1, with 11 bases matching TRBD2. V was clipped by 2 bases and J by 0 bases; unmatched bases: 9. Germline values: CDR1 SGHAT, CDR2 FQNNGV. The CDR3 totals 19 residues. CDR3 sequence reads: CASSLSSGRTPSSYNEQFF. CDR3 DNA sequence: TGTGCCAGCAGCTTATCTAGCGGGAGGACTCCTAGCTCCTACAATGAGCAGTTCTTC.

In DNA form, the CDR3 reads TGTGCCAGCACCCCTGACAGGTTCCCCTACGAGCAGTACTTC. This encodes CASTPDRFPYEQYF. The chain is built from TRBV27 and TRBJ2-7; D is possibly TRBD1 (6 bases). Germline CDR1 MNHEY, CDR2 SMNVEV (reference sequence). Trimming took off 7 bases at V and 2 bases at J, with 15 bases between the two ends. The CDR3 extends over 14 amino acids.

The rearrangement uses TRBV9 and TRBJ1-2; tentative D call: TRBD1 (6 bases). V dropped 0 bases and J dropped 8 bases, with 11 bases sitting between them. Germline lookup yields CDR1 SGDLS and CDR2 YYNGEE. There are 13 residues in the CDR3. The CDR3 nucleotides are TGTGCCAGCAGCGTAGACAGGGCCGGCGGCTACACCTTC. Its protein product is CASSVDRAGGYTF.

V gene TRBV6-6 combines with J gene TRBJ1-1; D perhaps matches TRBD1 (5 bases). This CDR3 is built from 11 residues. Between the trimmed V and J ends, which lost 4 bases and 10 bases, there was a span of 10 bases. Germline-derived CDR1 and CDR2 are MNHNY and SVGAGI (reference sequence). The CDR3 loop is CASSSYQGAFF. CDR3 nucleotide sequence: TGTGCCAGCAGTTCATACCAGGGAGCTTTCTTT.